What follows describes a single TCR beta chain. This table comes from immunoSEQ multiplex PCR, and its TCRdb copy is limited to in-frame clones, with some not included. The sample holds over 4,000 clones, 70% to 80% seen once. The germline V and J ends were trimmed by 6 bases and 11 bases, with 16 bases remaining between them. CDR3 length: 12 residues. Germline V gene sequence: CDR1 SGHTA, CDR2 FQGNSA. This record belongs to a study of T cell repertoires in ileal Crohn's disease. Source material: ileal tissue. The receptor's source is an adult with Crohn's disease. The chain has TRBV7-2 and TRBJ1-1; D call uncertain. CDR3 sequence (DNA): TGTGCCAGCAGTTCGAAGAAGGGAGGTGCTTTCTTT. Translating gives CASSSKKGGAFF. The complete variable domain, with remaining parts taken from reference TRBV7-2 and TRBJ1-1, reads GAGVSQSPSNKVTEKGKDVELRCDPISGHTALYWYRQSLGQGLEFLIYFQGNSAPDKSGLPSDRFSAERTGGSVSTLTIQRTQQEDSAVYLCASSSKKGGAFFGQGTRLTVV.